This passage covers 2 T cell receptor beta chains from one sample sequenced in a study of blood T cell repertoires in COVID-19. Generated by immunoSEQ multiplex PCR, the TCRdb table keeps only in-frame clones and is missing some. The table lists approximately 90,000 clones, 80% of them singletons. Sequenced input: peripheral blood. Receptors originate from an elderly woman with acute or convalescent COVID-19.

This clone has only one observation. CDR3 nucleotide sequence: TGTGCCAGCAGCCCGACTAGCTCCACAGATACGCAGTATTTT. This translates into CASSPTSSTDTQYF. This chain connects TRBV5-5 to TRBJ2-3, with 7 bases that match TRBD2. The ends lost 4 bases at V and 2 bases at J; junction bases unmatched: 4. Germline V lookup: CDR1 SGHKS, CDR2 YYEKEE (reference sequence). The CDR3 sequence is 14 residues long.

The chain is built from TRBV18 and TRBJ1-2; 8 nucleotides agree with TRBD1. CDR3 length equals 15 residues. V was pared by 2 bases and J by 7 bases, with 9 bases of the junction left unmatched. CDR1 and CDR2 (germline): KGHSH, LQKENI. CDR3: CASSPKGQGSSGYTF. CDR3 DNA: TGTGCCAGCTCACCAAAAGGACAGGGATCCTCTGGCTACACCTTC.